The 11 T cell receptor beta chains presented below share a single source sample, sequenced in a study of chemoradiotherapy in HPV16-positive cancers (dated by TCRdb to between 2022 and 2023). Receptors were amplified or captured by the immunoSEQ multiplex PCR assay. The table was pulled from immuneACCESS by TCRdb, which kept in-frame rearrangements only. Such tables lose some clones; where checked, under half of the loss comes from unresolved V genes, and the rest has no known cause. In this sample the table shows over 150 clones, about 89% of which occur a single time. Approximately 9% of the sample is in the top ten clones. Sequenced here: tumor tissue, sampled from a patient who underwent chemoradiotherapy. The receptors derive from a human donor with HPV-associated anogenital cancer.

The CDR3 nucleotides are TGTGCCAGCAAGAGGGCGTTTGATAGCAATCAGCCCCAGCATTTT. Protein sequence: CASKRAFDSNQPQHF. The chain carries TRBV2 and TRBJ1-5; D gene unclear. Trimming cost V 7 bases and J 0 bases, with 13 bases left between them. This CDR3 comprises 15 residues. CDR1 is SNHLY, CDR2 FYNNEI, per germline. The whole variable domain, filled in from reference TRBV2 and TRBJ1-5, reads EPEVTQTPSHQVTQMGQEVILRCVPISNHLYFYWYRQILGQKVEFLVSFYNNEISEKSEIFDDQFSVERPDGSNFTLKIRSTKLEDSAMYFCASKRAFDSNQPQHFGDGTRLSIL.

This clone was seen a single time. Written as DNA, the CDR3 is TGTGCCAGCAGCTTAGGGCAGGCTAACTTAGGGAAGCCCCAGCATTTT. Residues: CASSLGQANLGKPQHF. The chain combines TRBV7-2 with TRBJ1-5; D unresolved. The V gene's germline CDR1 is SGHTA and CDR2 FQGNSA. The V end was cut by 1 base, the J end by 8 bases, with 18 bases between. The CDR3 has 16 amino acids.

The chain is built from TRBV10-1 and TRBJ1-5; maybe TRBD1 (6 bases). Trimming took off 7 bases at V and 4 bases at J, with 23 bases between the two ends. The CDR3 is made up of 17 amino acids. The V gene's germline CDR1 is WNHNN and CDR2 SYGVQD (reference sequence). The CDR3 loop reads CASTSMGLTGNNQPQHF. The CDR3 nucleotides read TGCGCCAGCACCTCGATGGGACTTACAGGGAATAATCAGCCCCAGCATTTT.

This clone has a handful of counts. CDR3 sequence reads: CASSLAPGLNSPLHF. The CDR3 nucleotides are TGTGCCAGCAGCTTGGCCCCAGGTCTTAATTCACCCCTCCACTTT. This chain uses TRBV5-4 with TRBJ1-6; no clear D. V was clipped by 0 bases and J by 6 bases, with 10 bases between them. This CDR3 spans 15 amino acids. CDR1 SGHNT and CDR2 YYREEE come from the germline V gene (reference sequence).

J is TRBJ2-5 and V is TRBV4-1; D not certain. The CDR3 sequence is 18 residues long. V gave up 0 bases and J gave up 5 bases, with 22 bases separating them. The germline gives CDR1 MGHRA, CDR2 YSYEKL. The DNA of the CDR3 is TGCGCCAGCAGCCAAGATGCGGTGGGGTCGGCCGGTCTGGAGACCCAGTACTTC. This translates into CASSQDAVGSAGLETQYF.

V gene TRBV4-1 combines with J gene TRBJ2-6; D gene uncertain. The CDR3 covers 16 residues. CDR1 MGHRA and CDR2 YSYEKL come from the germline V gene. The V end was cut by 3 bases, the J end by 2 bases, with 11 bases between. The CDR3 protein is CASSHHKGTGANVLTF. For the CDR3, the DNA is TGCGCCAGCAGCCACCACAAGGGAACTGGGGCCAACGTCCTGACTTTC.

The V call is TRBV5-4, the J call TRBJ2-1, with 8 bases identical to TRBD2. V trimming: 4 bases; J trimming: 4 bases; junction bases outside the gene matches: 4. CDR3 length: 14 residues. CDR1 SGHNT and CDR2 YYREEE come from the germline V gene (reference sequence). The DNA of the CDR3 is TGTGCCAGCAGCCCGGGGGGGCCGTACAATGAGCAGTTCTTC. This translates into CASSPGGPYNEQFF.

V is TRBV9 and J is TRBJ2-3, with no clear D. Trimming removed 3 bases at V and 2 bases at J, with 10 bases between. The CDR3 consists of 14 residues. CDR1 and CDR2 from the germline V gene are SGDLS and YYNGEE. The CDR3 protein is CASSGVSFTDTQYF. The CDR3 nucleotides read TGTGCCAGCAGCGGTGTTTCCTTCACAGATACGCAGTATTTT.

The chain employs TRBV9 and TRBJ2-7, with TRBD1 matching over 7 bases. V was clipped by 4 bases and J by 2 bases; unmatched bases: 9. The CDR3 extends over 15 amino acids. Germline loops: CDR1 SGDLS, CDR2 YYNGEE. This chain's CDR3 is CASSLKGGRTYEQYF. Written as DNA, the CDR3 is TGTGCCAGCAGCCTTAAAGGGGGCCGCACCTACGAGCAGTACTTC.

This chain joins TRBV20-1 and TRBJ2-7; D gene uncertain. Trimming pared 0 bases from V and 5 bases from J, leaving 5 bases between. The CDR3 runs to 11 residues. CDR1 DFQATT and CDR2 SNEGSKA come from the germline V gene (reference sequence). The CDR3 bases are TGCAGTGCTAGAGATTTGGACGAGCAGTACTTC. Protein sequence: CSARDLDEQYF.

J is TRBJ1-1 and V is TRBV28, with D perhaps TRBD1 (6 bases). This CDR3 is 13 amino acids long. Germline-derived CDR1 and CDR2 are MDHEN and SYDVKM. V lost 6 bases, J lost 7 bases, and 15 bases lay in between. This CDR3 is CASRRRGAVEAFF. CDR3 DNA: TGTGCCAGCAGGCGACGGGGGGCCGTTGAAGCTTTCTTT.